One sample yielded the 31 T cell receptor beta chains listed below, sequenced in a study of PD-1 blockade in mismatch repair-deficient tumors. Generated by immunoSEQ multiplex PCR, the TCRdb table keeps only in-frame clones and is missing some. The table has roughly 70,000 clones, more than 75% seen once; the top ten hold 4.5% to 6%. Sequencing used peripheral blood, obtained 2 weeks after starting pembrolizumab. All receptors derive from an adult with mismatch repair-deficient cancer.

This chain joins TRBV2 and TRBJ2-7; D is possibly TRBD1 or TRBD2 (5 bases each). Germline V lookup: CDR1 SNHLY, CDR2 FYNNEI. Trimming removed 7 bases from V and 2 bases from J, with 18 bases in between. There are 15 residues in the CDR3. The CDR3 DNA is TGTGCCAGCACCCCGACCTCCGGGGCCGCCTACGAGCAGTACTTC. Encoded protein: CASTPTSGAAYEQYF.

As DNA, the CDR3 is TGTGCCAGCAGCCGCGGGACAGGGGGCGGTCAGCCCCAGCATTTT. It codes for CASSRGTGGGQPQHF. This chain uses TRBV6-1 with TRBJ1-5; 12 positions agree with TRBD1. The CDR3 has 15 amino acids. Losses at the gene ends were 6 bases for V and 6 bases for J; bases not matched to a gene: 6. Germline loops: CDR1 MNHNS, CDR2 SASEGT.

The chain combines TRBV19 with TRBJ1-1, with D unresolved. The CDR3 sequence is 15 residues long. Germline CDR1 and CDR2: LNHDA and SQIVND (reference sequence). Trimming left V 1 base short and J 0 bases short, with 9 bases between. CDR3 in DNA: TGTGCCAGTAGTATAGGGACTGACCTGAACACTGAAGCTTTCTTT. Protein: CASSIGTDLNTEAFF.

The CDR3: CAWRTSDTQYF. The CDR3 nucleotides are TGTGCCTGGAGGACTTCAGATACGCAGTATTTT. The chain uses TRBV30 and TRBJ2-3, with no clear D. CDR1 GTSNPN and CDR2 SVGIG come from the germline V gene (reference sequence). The CDR3 loop spans 11 amino acids. With 3 bases removed from V and 4 bases from J, the gap between germline ends came to 5 bases.

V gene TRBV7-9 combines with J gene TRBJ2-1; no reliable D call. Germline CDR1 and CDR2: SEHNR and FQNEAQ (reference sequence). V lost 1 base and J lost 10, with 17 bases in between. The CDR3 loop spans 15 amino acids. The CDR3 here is CASSLVAAPGEEQFF. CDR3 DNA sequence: TGTGCCAGCAGCTTAGTGGCGGCCCCCGGCGAGGAGCAGTTCTTC.

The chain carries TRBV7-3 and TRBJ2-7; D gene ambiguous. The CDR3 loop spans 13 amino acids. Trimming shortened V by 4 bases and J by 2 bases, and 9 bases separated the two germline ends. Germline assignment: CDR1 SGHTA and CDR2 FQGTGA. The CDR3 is CASSYGPPYEQYF. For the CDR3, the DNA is TGTGCCAGCAGCTACGGGCCGCCCTACGAGCAGTACTTC.

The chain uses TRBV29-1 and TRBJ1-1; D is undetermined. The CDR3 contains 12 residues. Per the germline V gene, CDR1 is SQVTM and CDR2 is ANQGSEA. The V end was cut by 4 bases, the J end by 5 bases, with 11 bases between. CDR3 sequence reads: CSVGDGRTEAFF. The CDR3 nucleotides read TGCAGCGTTGGCGATGGTCGGACTGAAGCTTTCTTT.

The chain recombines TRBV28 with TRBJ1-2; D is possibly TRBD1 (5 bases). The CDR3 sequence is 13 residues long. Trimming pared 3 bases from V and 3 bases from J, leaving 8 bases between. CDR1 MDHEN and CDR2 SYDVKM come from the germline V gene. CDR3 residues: CASSLGGDYGYTF. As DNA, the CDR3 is TGTGCCAGCAGTTTGGGGGGGGACTATGGCTACACCTTC.

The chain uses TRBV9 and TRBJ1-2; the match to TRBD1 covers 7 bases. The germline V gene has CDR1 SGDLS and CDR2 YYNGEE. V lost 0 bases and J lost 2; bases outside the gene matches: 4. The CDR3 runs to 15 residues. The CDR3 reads CASSVGTGPNYGYTF. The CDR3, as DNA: TGTGCCAGCAGCGTAGGGACAGGACCCAACTATGGCTACACCTTC.

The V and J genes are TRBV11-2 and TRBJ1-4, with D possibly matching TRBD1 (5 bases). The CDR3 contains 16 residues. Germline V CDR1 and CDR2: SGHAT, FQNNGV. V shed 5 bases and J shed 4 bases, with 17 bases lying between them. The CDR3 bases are TGTGCCAGCAGCCGTCCCCCTGGGGGGAATAATGAAAAACTGTTTTTT. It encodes CASSRPPGGNNEKLFF.

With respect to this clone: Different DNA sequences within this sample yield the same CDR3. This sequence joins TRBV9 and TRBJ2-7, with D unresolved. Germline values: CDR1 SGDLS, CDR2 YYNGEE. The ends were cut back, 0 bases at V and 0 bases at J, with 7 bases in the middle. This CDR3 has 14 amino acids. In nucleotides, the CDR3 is TGTGCCAGCAGCGTAGACCACAGCTCCTACGAGCAGTACTTC. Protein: CASSVDHSSYEQYF.

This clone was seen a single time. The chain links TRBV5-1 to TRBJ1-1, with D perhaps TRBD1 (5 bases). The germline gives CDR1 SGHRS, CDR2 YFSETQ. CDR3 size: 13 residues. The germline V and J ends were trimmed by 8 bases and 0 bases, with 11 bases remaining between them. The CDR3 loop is CASRDGMNTEAFF. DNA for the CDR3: TGCGCCAGTAGGGACGGCATGAACACTGAAGCTTTCTTT.

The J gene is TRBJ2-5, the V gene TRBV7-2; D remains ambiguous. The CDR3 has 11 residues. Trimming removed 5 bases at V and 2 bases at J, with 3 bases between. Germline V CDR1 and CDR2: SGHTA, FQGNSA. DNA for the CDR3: TGTGCCAGCAGCCAGCAAGAGACCCAGTACTTC. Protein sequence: CASSQQETQYF.

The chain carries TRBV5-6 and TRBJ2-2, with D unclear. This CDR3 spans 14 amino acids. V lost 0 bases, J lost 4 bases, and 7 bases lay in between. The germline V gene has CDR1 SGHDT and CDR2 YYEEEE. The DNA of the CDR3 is TGTGCCAGCAGCTTGGAGGCAGGCACCGGGGAGCTGTTTTTT. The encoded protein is CASSLEAGTGELFF.

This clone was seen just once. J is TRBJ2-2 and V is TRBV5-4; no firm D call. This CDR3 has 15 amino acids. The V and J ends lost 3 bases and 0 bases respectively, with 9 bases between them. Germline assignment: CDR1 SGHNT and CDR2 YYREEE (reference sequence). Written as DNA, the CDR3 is TGTGCCAGCAGCTCCTCCCCCGCGAACACCGGGGAGCTGTTTTTT. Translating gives CASSSSPANTGELFF.

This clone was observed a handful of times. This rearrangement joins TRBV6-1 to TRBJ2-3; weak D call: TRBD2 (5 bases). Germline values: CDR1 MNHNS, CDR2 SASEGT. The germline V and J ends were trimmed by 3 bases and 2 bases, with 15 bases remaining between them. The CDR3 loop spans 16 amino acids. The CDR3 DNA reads TGTGCCAGCAGTGATCGTCCGACTACGTACACAGATACGCAGTATTTT. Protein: CASSDRPTTYTDTQYF.

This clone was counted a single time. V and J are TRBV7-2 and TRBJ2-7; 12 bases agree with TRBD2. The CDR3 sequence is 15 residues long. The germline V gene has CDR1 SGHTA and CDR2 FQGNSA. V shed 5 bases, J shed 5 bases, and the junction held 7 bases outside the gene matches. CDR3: CASSIRLAGANEQYF. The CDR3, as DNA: TGTGCCAGCAGCATACGACTAGCGGGAGCGAACGAGCAGTACTTC.

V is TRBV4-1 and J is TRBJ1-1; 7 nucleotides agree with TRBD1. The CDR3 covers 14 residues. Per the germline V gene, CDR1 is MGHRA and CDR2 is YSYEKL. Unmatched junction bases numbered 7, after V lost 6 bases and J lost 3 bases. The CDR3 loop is CASRPGGQDTEAFF. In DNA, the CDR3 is TGCGCCAGCAGACCAGGGGGTCAGGACACTGAAGCTTTCTTT.

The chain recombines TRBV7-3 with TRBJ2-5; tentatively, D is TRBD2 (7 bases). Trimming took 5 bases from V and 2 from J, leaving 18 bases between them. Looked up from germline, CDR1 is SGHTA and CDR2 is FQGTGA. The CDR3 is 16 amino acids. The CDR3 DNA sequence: TGTGCCAGCAGCCTTAACGGGGGGCTAGAACAAGAGACCCAGTACTTC. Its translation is CASSLNGGLEQETQYF.

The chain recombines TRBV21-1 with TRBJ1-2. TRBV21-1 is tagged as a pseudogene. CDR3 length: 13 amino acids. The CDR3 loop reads CASSKVSAYGYTF. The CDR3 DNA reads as TGTGCCAGCAGCAAAGTGTCGGCCTATGGCTACACCTTC.

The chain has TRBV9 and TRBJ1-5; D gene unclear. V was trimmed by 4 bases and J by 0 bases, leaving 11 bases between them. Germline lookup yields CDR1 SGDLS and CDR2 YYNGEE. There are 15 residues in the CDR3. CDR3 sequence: CASSPGPSSNQPQHF. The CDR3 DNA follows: TGTGCCAGCAGCCCGGGCCCAAGTAGCAATCAGCCCCAGCATTTT.

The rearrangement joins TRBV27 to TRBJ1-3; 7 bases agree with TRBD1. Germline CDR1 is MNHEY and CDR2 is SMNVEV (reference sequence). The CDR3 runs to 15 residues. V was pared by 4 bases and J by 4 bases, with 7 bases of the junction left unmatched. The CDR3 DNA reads TGTGCCAGCAGTTCCAGTGCGGGACAGGGAAACACCATATATTTT. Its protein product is CASSSSAGQGNTIYF.

CDR3 sequence: CASGPLSKRPTYEQYF. The CDR3 nucleotides are TGTGCCAGCGGCCCCTTGTCAAAGCGGCCAACCTACGAGCAGTACTTC. V is TRBV21-1 and J is TRBJ2-7; the table's D gene call, TRBD2, was not cross checked with the DNA. TRBV21-1 is annotated as a pseudogene. The CDR3 has 16 residues.

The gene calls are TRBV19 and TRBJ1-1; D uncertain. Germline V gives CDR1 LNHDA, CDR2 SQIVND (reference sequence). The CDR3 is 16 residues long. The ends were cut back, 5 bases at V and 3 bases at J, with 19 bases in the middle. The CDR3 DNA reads TGTGCCAGTAGTCCTCGGGTTCTTAGTGGGGACACTGAAGCTTTCTTT. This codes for CASSPRVLSGDTEAFF.

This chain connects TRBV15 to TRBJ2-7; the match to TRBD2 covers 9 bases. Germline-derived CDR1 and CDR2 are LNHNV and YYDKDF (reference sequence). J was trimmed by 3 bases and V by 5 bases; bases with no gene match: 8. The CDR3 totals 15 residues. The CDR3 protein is CATSHPRTSVYEQYF. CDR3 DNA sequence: TGTGCCACCAGCCACCCCCGGACTAGCGTCTACGAGCAGTACTTC.

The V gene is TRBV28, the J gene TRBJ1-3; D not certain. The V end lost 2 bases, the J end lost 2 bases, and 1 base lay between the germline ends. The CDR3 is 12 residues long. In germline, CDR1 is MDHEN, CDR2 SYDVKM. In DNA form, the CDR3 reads TGTGCCAGCAGTTTACCTGGAAACACCATATATTTT. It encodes CASSLPGNTIYF.

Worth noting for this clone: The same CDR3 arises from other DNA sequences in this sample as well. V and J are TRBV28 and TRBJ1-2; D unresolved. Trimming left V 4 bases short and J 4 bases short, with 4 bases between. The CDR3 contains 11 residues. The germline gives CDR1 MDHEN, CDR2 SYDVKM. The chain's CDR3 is CASSSTYGYTF. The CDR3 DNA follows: TGTGCCAGCAGTTCCACCTATGGCTACACCTTC.

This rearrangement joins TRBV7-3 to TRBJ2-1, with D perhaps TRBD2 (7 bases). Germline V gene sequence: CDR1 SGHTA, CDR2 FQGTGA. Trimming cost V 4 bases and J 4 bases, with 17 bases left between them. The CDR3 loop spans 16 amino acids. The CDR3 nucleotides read TGTGCCAGCAGCTATACTGGGAGGGGGACTTACAATGAGCAGTTCTTC. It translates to CASSYTGRGTYNEQFF. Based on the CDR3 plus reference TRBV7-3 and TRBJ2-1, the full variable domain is GAGVSQTPSNKVTEKGKYVELRCDPISGHTALYWYRQSLGQGPEFLIYFQGTGAADDSGLPNDRFFAVRPEGSVSTLKIQRTERGDSAVYLCASSYTGRGTYNEQFFGPGTRLTVL.

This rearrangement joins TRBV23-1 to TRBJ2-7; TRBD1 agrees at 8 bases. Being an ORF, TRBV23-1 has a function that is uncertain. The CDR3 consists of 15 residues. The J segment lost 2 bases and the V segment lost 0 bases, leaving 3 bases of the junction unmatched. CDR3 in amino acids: CASSQSPGGPYEQYF. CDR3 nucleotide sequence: TGCGCCAGCAGTCAATCGCCAGGGGGCCCCTACGAGCAGTACTTC.

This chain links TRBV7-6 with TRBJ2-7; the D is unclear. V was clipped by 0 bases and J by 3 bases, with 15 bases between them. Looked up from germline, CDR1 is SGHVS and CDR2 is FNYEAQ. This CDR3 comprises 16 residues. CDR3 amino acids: CASSLAPTKNDYEQYF. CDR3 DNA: TGTGCCAGCAGCTTAGCTCCTACGAAGAACGACTACGAGCAGTACTTC. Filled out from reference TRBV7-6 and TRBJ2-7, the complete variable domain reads GAGVSQSPRYKVTKRGQDVALRCDPISGHVSLYWYRQALGQGPEFLTYFNYEAQQDKSGLPNDRFSAERPEGSISTLTIQRTEQRDSAMYRCASSLAPTKNDYEQYFGPGTRLTVT.

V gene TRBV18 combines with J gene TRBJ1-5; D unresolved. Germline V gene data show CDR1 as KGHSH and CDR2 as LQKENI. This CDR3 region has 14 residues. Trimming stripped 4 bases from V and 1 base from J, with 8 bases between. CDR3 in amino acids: CASSQGLSNQPQHF. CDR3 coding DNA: TGTGCCAGCTCACAGGGCCTCAGCAATCAGCCCCAGCATTTT.